The rows below give T cell receptor beta chains drawn from one sample of a study of blood T cell repertoires in COVID-19. Sequenced by immunoSEQ multiplex PCR; TCRdb stores in-frame clones only, minus some. In the table there are hundreds of thousands of clones, around 87% of which are singletons. Specimen: PBMCs or T cells enriched from blood (not recorded which). These receptors were taken from a woman aged 18-35 years with acute COVID-19. CDR3s include the opening cysteine and the closing phenylalanine or tryptophan. A D gene is named only where the DNA matches it firmly. Part of the rows lack a size; the others show once, few, many or a class for expanded clones.

>TRBJ2-7|TRBV4-1|.|.
TGCGCCAGCAGCCTGGGACAAGGCAACTACGAGCAGTACTTC
CASSLGQGNYEQYF
>TRBJ1-5|TRBV5-1|TRBD1|.
TGCGCCAGCAGCTTGGTGGCAGGGGGTAGCCAGCCCCAGCATTTT
CASSLVAGGSQPQHF
>TRBJ2-7|TRBV12-3/TRBV12-4|.|.
TGTGCCAGCAGTTTAGAAGTGGCAGAGCAGTACTTC
CASSLEVAEQYF
>TRBJ2-2|TRBV4-3|.|.
TGCGCCAGCAGCCAAGAGGAGGGACTGGGGGGATCTACCGGGGAGCTGTTTTTT
CASSQEEGLGGSTGELFF
>TRBJ2-5|TRBV11-2|.|.
TGTGCCAGCAGCTTAGTCACTCTCGTCGGAGGCCAAGAGACCCAGTACTTC
CASSLVTLVGGQETQYF
>TRBJ2-5|TRBV11-2|.|.
TGTGCCAGCAGCTACCGTCAGGAGACCCAGTACTTC
CASSYRQETQYF
>TRBJ2-7|TRBV11-2|.|.
TGTGCCAGCAGCTTAGGGACTCTTAGACCCGGAGAGCAGTACTTC
CASSLGTLRPGEQYF
>TRBJ2-1|TRBV30|TRBD2|.
TGTGCCTGGAATGCCGGGACTAGCGCGAACAATGAGCAGTTCTTC
CAWNAGTSANNEQFF
>TRBJ2-3|TRBV27|.|.
TGTGCCAGCAGTTCGCGGGGTTCTGGTACGCAGTATTTT
CASSSRGSGTQYF
>TRBJ2-1|TRBV7-2|.|.
TGTGCCAGCAGCTTTCAGGTGGGTGAGCAGTTCTTC
CASSFQVGEQFF
>TRBJ2-3|TRBV3-1/TRBV3-2|TRBD1|.
TGTGCCAGCAGCCCCGCCGGGACAGGCCGTCGTTCAGATACGCAGTATTTT
CASSPAGTGRRSDTQYF
>TRBJ2-1|TRBV6-5|TRBD2|.
TGTGCCAGCAGTTACCCTGGACTAGCGAGCAATGAGCAGTTCTTC
CASSYPGLASNEQFF
>TRBJ2-1|TRBV7-6|TRBD2|.
TGTGCCAGCACCACGGGACTAGCGGGACTGAATGGGAATGAGCAGTTCTTC
CASTTGLAGLNGNEQFF
>TRBJ2-7|TRBV20-1|.|few
TGCAGTGCTAGGAACTGGTACTTC
CSARNWYF
>TRBJ2-2|TRBV18|TRBD2|.
TGTGCCAGCCAACCAGCGGGAGGTACCGGGGAGCTGTTTTTT
CASQPAGGTGELFF
>TRBJ1-6|TRBV10-1|TRBD1|.
TGCGCCAGCAGTGAGTCGGGGACAGGGGATTCACCCCTCCACTTT
CASSESGTGDSPLHF
>TRBJ1-2|TRBV19|.|.
TGTGCCAGTAGAGCCCCGACAGAGGTTGGCGGCTACACCTTC
CASRAPTEVGGYTF
>TRBJ2-7|TRBV4-1|TRBD2|.
TGCGCCAGCAGCCAAGATCGGGTGAGCGGGAGGAGTTACGAGCAGTACTTC
CASSQDRVSGRSYEQYF
>TRBJ2-7|TRBV7-9|.|.
TGTGCCAGCAGCTCTCGGCAGGCAGACGAGCAGTACTTC
CASSSRQADEQYF
>TRBJ1-2|TRBV29-1|TRBD1|once
TGCAGCGTGGGTGGGGACAGGACGAATGGCTACACCTTC
CSVGGDRTNGYTF
>TRBJ2-6|TRBV7-9|.|.
TGTGCCAGCAGCTTAGTCTGGGGGCCTGGGGCCAACGTCCTGACTTTC
CASSLVWGPGANVLTF
>TRBJ2-2|TRBV6-5|.|.
TGTGCCAGCAGTTACTATGCAGTGAACACCGGGGAGCTGTTTTTT
CASSYYAVNTGELFF
>TRBJ2-2|TRBV11-3|.|.
TGTGCCAGCAGCCAGGACAGTACCGGGGAGCTGTTTTTT
CASSQDSTGELFF
>TRBJ2-6|TRBV27|.|.
TGTGCCAGCAGTTTATCTGCGTACCGGACAGCGTCTGGGGCCAACGTCCTGACTTTC
CASSLSAYRTASGANVLTF
>TRBJ2-1|TRBV5-1|.|.
TGCGCCAGCAGCTTGGCGTCCCCTCCGGGGGTATACAATGAGCAGTTCTTC
CASSLASPPGVYNEQFF
>TRBJ1-2|TRBV6-4|TRBD1|.
TGTGCCAGCAGTGACTCTCGTCATCGGATTCACAGGGGGGTTTATGGCTACACCTTC
CASSDSRHRIHRGVYGYTF
>TRBJ2-1|TRBV12-5|.|.
TGTGCTAGTGGTTTGGCCCCGACCAAAACAGGGAATGAGCAGTTCTTC
CASGLAPTKTGNEQFF
>TRBJ2-2|TRBV11-2|.|.
TGTGCCAGCAGCACCGTAGCGGAGCCGAACACCGGGGAGCTGTTTTTT
CASSTVAEPNTGELFF
>TRBJ1-1|TRBV11-2|TRBD1|.
TGTGCCAGCAGCAAGCAGGGGGCTATAGATGAAGCTTTCTTT
CASSKQGAIDEAFF
>TRBJ1-2|TRBV7-9|TRBD1|.
TGTGCCAGCAGCAGTGGACAGGGGGCCTACGGCTACACCTTC
CASSSGQGAYGYTF
>TRBJ1-3|TRBV7-9|.|.
TGTGCCAGCAGCTCGACTCTGGCAGGGGACATAGTAGACACCATATATTTT
CASSSTLAGDIVDTIYF
>TRBJ2-1|TRBV27|TRBD2|.
TGTGCCAGCAGTTTATTCTCTAGCGGGAGGGCCGTGGTTTACAATGAGCAGTTCTTC
CASSLFSSGRAVVYNEQFF
>TRBJ2-7|TRBV10-3|TRBD2|.
TGTGCCATCGGCCCGCTAGCGGGGGGTACCTACGAGCAGTACTTC
CAIGPLAGGTYEQYF
>TRBJ2-2|TRBV28|.|.
TGTGCCAGCAGTTTATTTCCGGGAGTGAACACCGGGGAGCTGTTTTTT
CASSLFPGVNTGELFF
>TRBJ1-3|TRBV7-8|.|.
TGTGCCAGCAGTCCGTACTCCCCAGGGGCGAGTGGAAACACCATATATTTT
CASSPYSPGASGNTIYF
>TRBJ2-7|TRBV11-2|TRBD2|.
TGTGCCAGCAGCCCCCCTTCGGGAGGGCCCAGCTCCTACGAGCAGTACTTC
CASSPPSGGPSSYEQYF
>TRBJ1-2|TRBV27|.|once
TGTGCCAGCAGCCGCAGCGGGGTACAGGGTAACTATGGCTACACCTTC
CASSRSGVQGNYGYTF
>TRBJ1-2|TRBV7-9|.|.
TGTGCCAGCAGCTTTGCCCAGAACTATGGCTACACCTTC
CASSFAQNYGYTF
>TRBJ2-3|TRBV28|TRBD2|few
TGTGCCAGCAGTTTGGTTTCGGCTAGCGGGAGCGCAGATACGCAGTATTTT
CASSLVSASGSADTQYF
>TRBJ2-7|TRBV18|.|.
TGTGCCAGCTCACCACCGTCGAACGGTGCGTACGAGCAGTACTTC
CASSPPSNGAYEQYF
>TRBJ2-2|TRBV5-1|.|.
TGCGCCAGCAGCTTGGTCGGGGTAGGCACCGGGGAGCTGTTTTTT
CASSLVGVGTGELFF
>TRBJ1-2|TRBV12-3/TRBV12-4|.|once
TGTGCCAGCAGTTTAGGGCTCTATGGCTACACCTTC
CASSLGLYGYTF
>TRBJ1-4|TRBV14|TRBD1|.
TGTGCCAGCAGCCGGGGACAGGGCTCGGATGAAAAACTGTTTTTT
CASSRGQGSDEKLFF
>TRBJ2-5|TRBV7-2|TRBD2|.
TGTGCCAGCAGCTTAGTTAGGACTAGAGGAGAGACCCAGTACTTC
CASSLVRTRGETQYF
>TRBJ2-7|TRBV27|.|.
TGTGCCAGCAGCCCCGCGGCAAACTACGAGCAGTACTTC
CASSPAANYEQYF
>TRBJ2-1|TRBV7-3|.|.
TGTGCCAGCTCGAGGGATTCGAGCTCCTACAATGAGCAGTTCTTC
CASSRDSSSYNEQFF
>TRBJ2-7|TRBV9|TRBD1|.
TGTGCCAGCAGCCCCACAGGGGATGGTTTGGACGAGCAGTACTTC
CASSPTGDGLDEQYF
>TRBJ2-7|TRBV7-2|TRBD1|.
TGTGCCAGCAGCCAGGGACAGGTAGGCGAGCAGTACTTC
CASSQGQVGEQYF
>TRBJ2-7|TRBV4-2|TRBD2|few
TGTGCCAGCAGCCAAGGGACTAGCGGCCATTACGAGCAGTACTTC
CASSQGTSGHYEQYF
>TRBJ1-5|TRBV5-6|.|.
TGTGCCAGCAGCCCGTACGACAGTAGCAATCAGCCCCAGCATTTT
CASSPYDSSNQPQHF
>TRBJ2-4|TRBV28|.|.
TGTGCCAGCAGTTTACCCACAACTAGCCGCATTCAGTACTTC
CASSLPTTSRIQYF
>TRBJ2-5|TRBV7-2|TRBD2|.
TGTGCCAGCAGCTTAAAACTAGCGGGAGGGCAATCCCAAGAGACCCAGTACTTC
CASSLKLAGGQSQETQYF
>TRBJ1-2|TRBV24-1|.|.
TGTGCCACCAGTGATCCCGGACAGTCCTATGGCTACACCTTC
CATSDPGQSYGYTF